The 28 T cell receptor beta chains below come from one sample, sequenced in a study of shared clonotypes between healthy human individuals. Some clones are missing from TCRdb's copy, which holds only in-frame ones; the method was immunoSEQ multiplex PCR. The sample has approximately 2.3 million clones; roughly 93% are singletons. The sequencing input was naive CD4+ T cells from PBMCs. Regarding subset: CD45RA+ positively selected. Receptors originate from a man between 18 and 35 years old in good health. Some clones in this sample may be carry-over from other donors' samples.

The rearrangement uses TRBV28 and TRBJ2-2; 8 bases are a match to TRBD1. The CDR3 spans 15 residues. J lost 6 bases, V lost 9 bases, and 12 bases had no gene match. CDR1 and CDR2 from the germline V gene are MDHEN and SYDVKM. This CDR3 is CASIERTGKPGELFF. The CDR3 DNA reads TGTGCCAGTATTGAAAGGACAGGGAAACCCGGGGAGCTGTTTTTT.

DNA for the CDR3: TGTGCCAGCAGCATGGGGAAATCGGACACTGAAGCTTTCTTT. Translated: CASSMGKSDTEAFF. V gene TRBV5-4 combines with J gene TRBJ1-1; D not resolved. The germline CDR1 and CDR2 sequences are SGHNT and YYREEE (reference sequence). The CDR3 has 14 residues. V was clipped by 4 bases and J by 3 bases, with 13 bases between them.

The genes are TRBV14 and TRBJ1-2, with D hard to call. The CDR3 is 18 amino acids. Germline V gene sequence: CDR1 SGHDN, CDR2 FVKESK. Deletions cut 1 base from V and 2 bases from J, with 20 bases between. The CDR3 region has the DNA TGTGCCAGCAGCCAAGTGGTCGGCAGGCGGGGAGGGAACTATGGCTACACCTTC. It encodes CASSQVVGRRGGNYGYTF.

This chain uses TRBV29-1 with TRBJ2-7; 8 bases fit TRBD1. Germline CDR1 is SQVTM and CDR2 is ANQGSEA. The J segment lost 0 bases and the V segment lost 6 bases, leaving 7 bases of the junction unmatched. The CDR3 sequence is 14 residues long. The CDR3 nucleotides are TGCAGCGTGGAACAGGGGGTAAACTCCTACGAGCAGTACTTC. Amino acids: CSVEQGVNSYEQYF.

A single count supports this clone. Other DNA variants within this sample encode the same CDR3. The rearrangement joins TRBV6-5 to TRBJ2-7; D uncertain. This CDR3 has 14 amino acids. The V gene lost 0 bases and the J gene lost 3 bases, with 9 bases spanning the gap. The germline V gene has CDR1 MNHEY and CDR2 SVGAGI. CDR3 region: CASSYSSAGYEQYF. CDR3 DNA sequence: TGTGCCAGCAGTTACTCGAGCGCAGGCTACGAGCAGTACTTC.

The rearrangement links TRBV7-6 to TRBJ2-2, with 8 bases that match TRBD2. Trimming at V came to 1 base and at J to 7 bases, leaving 5 bases not matched to a gene. The CDR3 is made up of 15 amino acids. In germline, CDR1 is SGHVS, CDR2 FNYEAQ. DNA of the CDR3: TGTGCCAGCAGCTTAGGTGTTAGCGGGGTCGGGGAGCTGTTTTTT. As protein: CASSLGVSGVGELFF. Full variable domain (remainder filled in from reference TRBV7-6 and TRBJ2-2): GAGVSQSPRYKVTKRGQDVALRCDPISGHVSLYWYRQALGQGPEFLTYFNYEAQQDKSGLPNDRFSAERPEGSISTLTIQRTEQRDSAMYRCASSLGVSGVGELFFGEGSRLTVL.

This clone was found a few times. The same CDR3 arises from other DNA sequences in this sample as well. V is TRBV6-4 and J is TRBJ1-1; D is possibly TRBD1 (6 bases). The length of the CDR3 is 13 residues. Germline CDR1 is MRHNA and CDR2 is SNTAGT. The V gene lost 5 bases and the J gene lost 1 base, with 8 bases spanning the gap. The CDR3 spells CASSRTENTEAFF. DNA of the CDR3: TGTGCCAGCAGTAGGACAGAGAACACTGAAGCTTTCTTT.

The chain joins TRBV18 to TRBJ2-2; the D gene could be TRBD1 or TRBD2 (5 bases each). Germline loops: CDR1 KGHSH, CDR2 LQKENI. Trimming cost V 1 base and J 5 bases, with 14 bases left between them. The CDR3 has 16 residues. DNA for the CDR3: TGTGCCAGCTCACCACTGGGGGACGCGGTGACCGGGGAGCTGTTTTTT. Its translation is CASSPLGDAVTGELFF.

A single count supports this clone. The rearrangement links TRBV6-1 to TRBJ1-3, with D perhaps TRBD1 (5 bases). Germline CDR1 reads MNHNS; CDR2 reads SASEGT. CDR3 length: 16 residues. Trimming cost V 0 bases and J 3 bases, with 12 bases left between them. The DNA for the CDR3 is TGTGCCAGCAGTGAAGCGGGGCAGGGTTATGGAAACACCATATATTTT. It encodes CASSEAGQGYGNTIYF.

In nucleotides, the CDR3 is TGTGCCAGCAGCGTAGCTGGGGGGATTGCAGGTGTAAATGAGCAGTTCTTC. This codes for CASSVAGGIAGVNEQFF. V is TRBV9 and J is TRBJ2-1; D possibly corresponds to TRBD2 (6 bases). Deletions cut 0 bases from V and 7 bases from J, with 20 bases between. CDR3 length: 17 amino acids. Germline V gene data show CDR1 as SGDLS and CDR2 as YYNGEE.

This sequence joins TRBV6-1 and TRBJ2-7, with D tentatively TRBD1 (5 bases). V shed 6 bases and J shed 5 bases, with 17 bases lying between them. The CDR3 contains 14 residues. Germline CDR1 MNHNS, CDR2 SASEGT. CDR3 nucleotide sequence: TGTGCCAGCAGCAGGACATACTCGGTCCACGAGCAGTACTTC. Its translation: CASSRTYSVHEQYF.

The chain combines TRBV15 with TRBJ1-2, with D hard to call. The CDR3 sequence is 15 residues long. The germline gives CDR1 LNHNV, CDR2 YYDKDF (reference sequence). The V end lost 0 bases, the J end lost 7 bases, and 15 bases lay between the germline ends. CDR3 region: CATSRDRGKVGGYTF. Here the CDR3 DNA reads TGTGCCACCAGCAGAGATCGGGGTAAGGTCGGTGGCTACACCTTC.

V and J are TRBV9 and TRBJ1-1, with D possibly matching TRBD1 (5 bases). CDR3 length: 14 amino acids. The ends were cut back, 0 bases at V and 5 bases at J, with 11 bases in the middle. The V gene's germline CDR1 is SGDLS and CDR2 YYNGEE. The CDR3 DNA sequence: TGTGCCAGCAGCGTAGTTGCGGGGGGGACTGAAGCTTTCTTT. This translates into CASSVVAGGTEAFF. Complete variable domain (other parts from reference TRBV9 and TRBJ1-1): DSGVTQTPKHLITATGQRVTLRCSPRSGDLSVYWYQQSLDQGLQFLIQYYNGEERAKGNILERFSAQQFPDLHSELNLSSLELGDSALYFCASSVVAGGTEAFFGQGTRLTVV.

This clone was counted a single time. The rearrangement uses TRBV18 and TRBJ2-1, with D maybe TRBD2 (5 bases). V was pared by 5 bases and J by 5 bases, with 13 bases between. Germline assignment: CDR1 KGHSH and CDR2 LQKENI. The length of the CDR3 is 14 residues. CDR3 DNA: TGTGCCAGCTCAACTTCCCTCGGGGACAATGAGCAGTTCTTC. This translates into CASSTSLGDNEQFF.

DNA for the CDR3: TGTGCCAGCAGTTTAGCCGGGGAGGGTCAGCCCCAGCATTTT. Protein sequence: CASSLAGEGQPQHF. This chain joins TRBV6-5 and TRBJ1-5; no reliable D call. V was pared by 4 bases and J by 6 bases, with 13 bases between. The CDR3 has 14 amino acids. The germline gives CDR1 MNHEY, CDR2 SVGAGI.

J is TRBJ2-7 and V is TRBV11-2; D not certain. V was pared by 8 bases and J by 1 base, with 6 bases between. This CDR3 has 11 residues. Germline V CDR1 and CDR2: SGHAT, FQNNGV. CDR3 sequence: CASGRSYEQYF. CDR3 DNA sequence: TGTGCCAGCGGTCGGTCCTACGAGCAGTACTTC.

V and J are TRBV11-2 and TRBJ1-1; TRBD1 might be the D (5 bases). The V and J ends lost 5 bases and 8 bases respectively, with 24 bases between them. Germline loops: CDR1 SGHAT, CDR2 FQNNGV. CDR3 length: 16 amino acids. The CDR3 sequence is CASSLLIRGRGGEAFF. Written as DNA, the CDR3 is TGTGCCAGCAGCCTACTCATTAGAGGCCGCGGGGGAGAAGCTTTCTTT. The full variable domain, with the rest looked up from reference TRBV11-2 and TRBJ1-1, is EAGVAQSPRYKIIEKRQSVAFWCNPISGHATLYWYQQILGQGPKLLIQFQNNGVVDDSQLPKDRFSAERLKGVDSTLKIQPAKLEDSAVYLCASSLLIRGRGGEAFFGQGTRLTVV.

The table lists this clone with a count of one. The rearrangement joins TRBV25-1 to TRBJ2-7; D might be TRBD1 (6 bases). This CDR3 is 14 amino acids long. The V end was cut by 6 bases, the J end by 6 bases, with 18 bases between. Germline loops: CDR1 MGHDK, CDR2 SYGVNS. The CDR3 region is CASRLGHPPGEQYF. The DNA of the CDR3 is TGTGCCAGCAGACTGGGACACCCGCCTGGCGAGCAGTACTTC.

This chain uses TRBV18 with TRBJ1-4, with D maybe TRBD1 (5 bases). This CDR3 region has 16 residues. V was trimmed by 4 bases and J by 0 bases, leaving 12 bases between them. The V gene's germline CDR1 is KGHSH and CDR2 LQKENI. CDR3 bases: TGTGCCAGCTCACTCTCGACAGTTGCAACTAATGAAAAACTGTTTTTT. This sequence encodes CASSLSTVATNEKLFF.

This chain links TRBV28 with TRBJ2-1, with 7 bases lining up with TRBD1. CDR1 is MDHEN and CDR2 is SYDVKM in the germline V gene. This CDR3 has 16 residues. V trimming: 1 base; J trimming: 1 base; junction bases outside the gene matches: 4. The CDR3 spells CASSLSGTASYNEQFF. The CDR3 coding sequence is TGTGCCAGCAGTTTATCCGGGACAGCATCCTACAATGAGCAGTTCTTC.

The rearrangement joins TRBV15 to TRBJ2-1, with D possibly TRBD2 on 5 matching bases. The CDR3 has 16 amino acids. V dropped 0 bases and J dropped 5 bases, with 14 bases sitting between them. CDR1 is LNHNV and CDR2 is YYDKDF in the germline V gene (reference sequence). CDR3: CATSRDRSGWDNEQFF. DNA of the CDR3: TGTGCCACCAGCAGAGATCGCTCGGGGTGGGACAATGAGCAGTTCTTC.

The chain has TRBV30 and TRBJ2-1; no reliable D call. The CDR3 is 14 amino acids. Trimming removed 5 bases from V and 0 bases from J, with 11 bases in between. Germline V CDR1 and CDR2: GTSNPN, SVGIG (reference sequence). CDR3 in amino acids: CAWGRISSYNEQFF. The CDR3 DNA sequence: TGTGCCTGGGGACGAATAAGCTCCTACAATGAGCAGTTCTTC.

The chain employs TRBV19 and TRBJ1-5; D call uncertain. The germline V gene encodes CDR1 LNHDA and CDR2 SQIVND (reference sequence). V was cut by 3 bases and J by 6 bases, with 18 bases left in between. This CDR3 comprises 16 residues. The chain's CDR3 is CASSIPPGRPTQPQHF. CDR3 nucleotide sequence: TGTGCCAGTAGTATCCCTCCCGGAAGACCAACTCAGCCCCAGCATTTT.

The genes are TRBV29-1 and TRBJ2-1; TRBD1 is a possible D gene (7 bases). CDR3 length equals 12 residues. The V and J ends lost 3 bases and 9 bases respectively, with 12 bases between them. The germline CDR1 and CDR2 sequences are SQVTM and ANQGSEA. CDR3: CSVDQGGGEQFF. CDR3 nucleotides: TGCAGCGTTGACCAGGGGGGAGGTGAGCAGTTCTTC.

This sequence joins TRBV5-4 and TRBJ2-3; TRBD2 is a possible D gene (6 bases). The germline V gene has CDR1 SGHNT and CDR2 YYREEE (reference sequence). V was clipped by 0 bases and J by 2 bases, with 13 bases between them. This CDR3 is built from 16 residues. The CDR3 region is CASSLGGEAPTDTQYF. The CDR3 DNA follows: TGTGCCAGCAGCTTGGGAGGGGAGGCTCCCACAGATACGCAGTATTTT.

On this clone itself: Other DNA sequences in the sample encode the same CDR3. This chain connects TRBV18 to TRBJ2-3; no reliable D call. CDR1 and CDR2 from the germline V gene are KGHSH and LQKENI. Deletions cut 1 base from V and 2 bases from J, with 4 bases between. CDR3 length: 13 amino acids. Here the CDR3 reads CASSPRPTDTQYF. The CDR3 DNA reads as TGTGCCAGCTCACCACGTCCCACAGATACGCAGTATTTT.

This clone occurred once. The chain carries TRBV10-3 and TRBJ2-1; D is ambiguous. Trimming cost V 6 bases and J 0 bases, with 6 bases left between them. The CDR3 is 13 amino acids. Germline loops: CDR1 ENHRY, CDR2 SYGVKD. The CDR3 region has the DNA TGTGCCATCAGCCCGAGCTCCTACAATGAGCAGTTCTTC. Protein sequence: CAISPSSYNEQFF.

The chain carries TRBV9 and TRBJ2-1; D is possibly TRBD1 or TRBD2 (5 bases each). V lost 2 bases and J lost 13, with 13 bases in between. This CDR3 is 12 amino acids long. Germline CDR1 SGDLS, CDR2 YYNGEE. The CDR3 reads CASSVFGGPQFF. CDR3 in DNA: TGTGCCAGCAGCGTCTTTGGGGGACCTCAGTTCTTC.